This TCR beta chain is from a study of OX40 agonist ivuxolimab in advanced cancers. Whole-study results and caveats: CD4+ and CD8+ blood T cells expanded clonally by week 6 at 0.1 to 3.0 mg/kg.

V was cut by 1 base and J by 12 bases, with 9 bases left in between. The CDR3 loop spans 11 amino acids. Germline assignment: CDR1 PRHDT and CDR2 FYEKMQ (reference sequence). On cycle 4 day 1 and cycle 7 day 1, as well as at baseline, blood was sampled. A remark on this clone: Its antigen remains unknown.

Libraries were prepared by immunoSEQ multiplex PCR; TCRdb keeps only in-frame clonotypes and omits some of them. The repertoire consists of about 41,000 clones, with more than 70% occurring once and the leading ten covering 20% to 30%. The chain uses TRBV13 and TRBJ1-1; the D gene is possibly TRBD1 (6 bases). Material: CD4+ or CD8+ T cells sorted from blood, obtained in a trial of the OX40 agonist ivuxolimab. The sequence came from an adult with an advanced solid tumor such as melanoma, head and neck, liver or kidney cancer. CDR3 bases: TGTGCCAGCAGCTTAGACAGGGTACCTTTCTTT. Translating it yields CASSLDRVPFF.